Listed below are T cell receptor beta chains from one sample, sequenced in a study of post-analysis software for immune sequencing data. Each CDR3 protein gets one entry after TCRdb re-called the PCR reads with MiXCR. The sample shows about 540,000 distinct CDR3 sequences, approximately 31% of them seen only once. The sequencing input was blood. The receptors here all came from a girl aged 2-17 years with multiple sclerosis. CDR3s include the opening cysteine and the closing phenylalanine or tryptophan. The order of the fields is J gene, CDR3 length, D gene, V gene, clone size, CDR3 DNA, CDR3 protein. A D gene is named only where the DNA matches it firmly. Not every row has a clone size; where given, it reads once, few, many or a size class.

j_gene: TRBJ2-3; len: 13; d_gene: TRBD1; v_gene: TRBV20-1; abundance: few; CDR3nt: TGCAGTCAGCAGGGGGTTAGCACAGATACGCAGTATTTT; CDR3aa: CSQQGVSTDTQYF
j_gene: TRBJ2-5; len: 14; d_gene: -; v_gene: TRBV3-1; abundance: few; CDR3nt: TGTGCCAGCAGCCAAGGAGGGGACCAAGAGACCCAGTACTTC; CDR3aa: CASSQGGDQETQYF
j_gene: TRBJ1-2; len: 15; d_gene: TRBD1; v_gene: TRBV5-1; abundance: -; CDR3nt: TGCGCCAGCAGCCTTAATGGGGACAGTAACTATGGCTACACCTTC; CDR3aa: CASSLNGDSNYGYTF
j_gene: TRBJ1-1; len: 13; d_gene: TRBD1; v_gene: TRBV28; abundance: -; CDR3nt: TGTGCCAGTTTATTAGGGGGCGGAGCTGAAGCTTTCTTT; CDR3aa: CASLLGGGAEAFF
j_gene: TRBJ2-3; len: 15; d_gene: -; v_gene: TRBV11-2; abundance: -; CDR3nt: TGTGCCAGCAGTTACCGCGGGCTCTCGCCAGATACGCAGTATTTT; CDR3aa: CASSYRGLSPDTQYF
j_gene: TRBJ2-7; len: 15; d_gene: -; v_gene: TRBV20-1; abundance: few; CDR3nt: TGCAGTGCTAGAGAGCCCCGGACAGTCTCCTACGAGCAGTACTTC; CDR3aa: CSAREPRTVSYEQYF
j_gene: TRBJ1-2; len: 15; d_gene: TRBD1; v_gene: TRBV20-1; abundance: -; CDR3nt: TGCAGTGCTAGAGACGGACAGGGGAGAAATTTTGGCTACACCTTC; CDR3aa: CSARDGQGRNFGYTF
j_gene: TRBJ2-1; len: 16; d_gene: TRBD2; v_gene: TRBV12-3/TRBV12-4; abundance: -; CDR3nt: TGTGCCAGCAGGTCCCTCCCCGGACTAGCGGGGGGTTCAGCGTTCTTC; CDR3aa: CASRSLPGLAGGSAFF
j_gene: TRBJ2-1; len: 10; d_gene: -; v_gene: TRBV21-1; abundance: -; CDR3nt: TGTGCCAGCAGCAGGACTAGGCAGTTCTTC; CDR3aa: CASSRTRQFF
j_gene: TRBJ2-1; len: 17; d_gene: TRBD2; v_gene: TRBV7-2; abundance: few; CDR3nt: TGTGCCAGCAGCCCCCCGGGGGGAGGATACCCTACAAATGAGCAGTTCTTC; CDR3aa: CASSPPGGGYPTNEQFF
j_gene: TRBJ1-1; len: 17; d_gene: TRBD1; v_gene: TRBV27; abundance: -; CDR3nt: TGTGCCAGCAGTTTAACTCGACAGGGGGCGCGGAACACTGAAGCTTTCTTT; CDR3aa: CASSLTRQGARNTEAFF
j_gene: TRBJ2-3; len: 15; d_gene: -; v_gene: TRBV12-3/TRBV12-4; abundance: -; CDR3nt: TGTGCCAGCAGTTTCGCCGGGGGCCTCACAGATACGCAGTATTTT; CDR3aa: CASSFAGGLTDTQYF
j_gene: TRBJ2-4; len: 14; d_gene: -; v_gene: TRBV10-3; abundance: -; CDR3nt: TGTGCCATCAGCCCCGCGGAGACCAAAAACATTCAGTACTTC; CDR3aa: CAISPAETKNIQYF
j_gene: TRBJ2-7; len: 12; d_gene: -; v_gene: TRBV9; abundance: -; CDR3nt: TGTGCCAGCAGCTCGCATTCCTACGAGCAGTACTTC; CDR3aa: CASSSHSYEQYF
j_gene: TRBJ2-5; len: 13; d_gene: TRBD2; v_gene: TRBV20-1; abundance: -; CDR3nt: TGCAGTGCCCCCCTCCAGGCGGGGGGGACCCAGTACTTC; CDR3aa: CSAPLQAGGTQYF
j_gene: TRBJ2-3; len: 14; d_gene: -; v_gene: TRBV20-1; abundance: few; CDR3nt: TGCAGTGCTAGTCCTCTCACCGGCACAGATACGCAGTATTTT; CDR3aa: CSASPLTGTDTQYF
j_gene: TRBJ2-5; len: 12; d_gene: -; v_gene: TRBV29-1; abundance: -; CDR3nt: TGCAGCGTTGAATCGGGTGACGGGACCCAGTACTTC; CDR3aa: CSVESGDGTQYF
j_gene: TRBJ1-6; len: 16; d_gene: -; v_gene: TRBV20-1; abundance: -; CDR3nt: TGCAGTGCTAACGGGGGCCCCATCTCCTATAATTCACCCCTCCACTTT; CDR3aa: CSANGGPISYNSPLHF
j_gene: TRBJ2-7; len: 14; d_gene: TRBD1; v_gene: TRBV29-1; abundance: -; CDR3nt: TGCAGCGTTGGGGACAGGGGCCTAAACCACGAGCAGTACTTC; CDR3aa: CSVGDRGLNHEQYF
j_gene: TRBJ1-2; len: 16; d_gene: -; v_gene: TRBV20-1; abundance: -; CDR3nt: TGCAGTGCTAGAGATCGGGCAGGGGCGGTTCACTATGGCTACACCTTC; CDR3aa: CSARDRAGAVHYGYTF
j_gene: TRBJ2-6; len: 13; d_gene: -; v_gene: TRBV5-1; abundance: -; CDR3nt: TGCGCCAGCAATCGGTTGGAGCGTGACATCCTGACTTTC; CDR3aa: CASNRLERDILTF
j_gene: TRBJ1-2; len: 15; d_gene: TRBD1; v_gene: TRBV20-1; abundance: -; CDR3nt: TGCAGTGCTAGATTGACAGGCAGGGGGTGTTATGGCTACACCTTC; CDR3aa: CSARLTGRGCYGYTF
j_gene: TRBJ2-1; len: 16; d_gene: TRBD1; v_gene: TRBV9; abundance: few; CDR3nt: TGTGCCAGCAGCCCTGGGACAGCTCTCCGAGAGATTGAGCAGTTCTTC; CDR3aa: CASSPGTALREIEQFF
j_gene: TRBJ2-5; len: 14; d_gene: -; v_gene: TRBV3-1; abundance: -; CDR3nt: TGTGCCAGCAGTCCAACGGGGGGCGGTGAGACCCAGTACTTC; CDR3aa: CASSPTGGGETQYF
j_gene: TRBJ2-3; len: 13; d_gene: -; v_gene: TRBV29-1; abundance: -; CDR3nt: TGCAGCGTTGAGGGGGGGCCTACAGATACGCAGTATTTT; CDR3aa: CSVEGGPTDTQYF
j_gene: TRBJ2-1; len: 14; d_gene: -; v_gene: TRBV28; abundance: -; CDR3nt: TGTGCCAGCAGTTTTTTACGGGTCGGGAATGAGCAGTTCTTC; CDR3aa: CASSFLRVGNEQFF
j_gene: TRBJ1-2; len: 13; d_gene: -; v_gene: TRBV20-1; abundance: few; CDR3nt: TGCAGTGCTAGTCTAGGGGTATTGGATGGCTACACCTTC; CDR3aa: CSASLGVLDGYTF
j_gene: TRBJ1-1; len: 14; d_gene: -; v_gene: TRBV9; abundance: few; CDR3nt: TGTGCCAGCAGCGTAGCGACAGCATTCACTGAAGCTTTCTTT; CDR3aa: CASSVATAFTEAFF
j_gene: TRBJ2-3; len: 13; d_gene: TRBD1; v_gene: TRBV20-1; abundance: few; CDR3nt: TGCAGTGCTCCTGACAGGGTGGCAGATACGCAGTATTTT; CDR3aa: CSAPDRVADTQYF
j_gene: TRBJ1-6; len: 15; d_gene: TRBD1; v_gene: TRBV7-2; abundance: few; CDR3nt: TGTGCCAGCAGCAGGACAGGGTTGGGGAATTCACCCCTCCACTTT; CDR3aa: CASSRTGLGNSPLHF
j_gene: TRBJ2-7; len: 14; d_gene: TRBD1; v_gene: TRBV4-1; abundance: -; CDR3nt: TGCGCCAGCAGAATACCAGGGGGCCCCTACGAGCAGTACTTC; CDR3aa: CASRIPGGPYEQYF
j_gene: TRBJ1-1; len: 13; d_gene: TRBD1; v_gene: TRBV7-9; abundance: -; CDR3nt: TGTGCCAGCAGCTTCGACAGGGGGGTTGAAGCTTTCTTT; CDR3aa: CASSFDRGVEAFF
j_gene: TRBJ2-5; len: 15; d_gene: TRBD1; v_gene: TRBV4-2; abundance: few; CDR3nt: TGTGCCAGCAGCCCTTGGACAGGCGACCAAGAGACCCAGTACTTC; CDR3aa: CASSPWTGDQETQYF
j_gene: TRBJ2-7; len: 13; d_gene: TRBD1; v_gene: TRBV5-5; abundance: few; CDR3nt: TGTGCCAGCCTTAGGACAGGGGCCTACGAGCAGTACTTC; CDR3aa: CASLRTGAYEQYF
j_gene: TRBJ2-5; len: 12; d_gene: -; v_gene: TRBV29-1; abundance: few; CDR3nt: TGCAGCGTTGTGGGGGATCAAGAGACCCAGTACTTC; CDR3aa: CSVVGDQETQYF
j_gene: TRBJ2-2; len: 15; d_gene: TRBD1; v_gene: TRBV5-1; abundance: -; CDR3nt: TGCGCCAGCAGTACAGGGGGCCTGAACACCGGGGAGCTGTTTTTT; CDR3aa: CASSTGGLNTGELFF
j_gene: TRBJ1-4; len: 14; d_gene: TRBD1; v_gene: TRBV4-1; abundance: -; CDR3nt: TGCGCCAGCATGGGACAGACTTATAATGAAAAACTGTTTTTT; CDR3aa: CASMGQTYNEKLFF
j_gene: TRBJ2-4; len: 15; d_gene: TRBD2; v_gene: TRBV3-1; abundance: -; CDR3nt: TGTGCCAGCGCCCGGGGGGGGCATCCCAAAAACATTCAGTACTTC; CDR3aa: CASARGGHPKNIQYF
j_gene: TRBJ2-1; len: 14; d_gene: -; v_gene: TRBV4-2; abundance: -; CDR3nt: TGTGCCAGCAGCCAGGACCGGGGGTGCACTGAGCAGTTCTTC; CDR3aa: CASSQDRGCTEQFF
j_gene: TRBJ2-1; len: 15; d_gene: TRBD2; v_gene: TRBV28; abundance: -; CDR3nt: TGTGCCAGCAGTTTACCGGGACTAGAGAGGAATGAGCAGTTCTTC; CDR3aa: CASSLPGLERNEQFF
j_gene: TRBJ2-1; len: 13; d_gene: TRBD2; v_gene: TRBV29-1; abundance: few; CDR3nt: TGCAGCGGAGAGACTAGCGGATACAATGAGCAGTTCTTC; CDR3aa: CSGETSGYNEQFF
j_gene: TRBJ1-2; len: 13; d_gene: -; v_gene: TRBV5-1; abundance: -; CDR3nt: TGCGCCAGCAGCTTGGCCGGGGAGGGCGGCTACACCTTC; CDR3aa: CASSLAGEGGYTF
j_gene: TRBJ2-3; len: 15; d_gene: -; v_gene: TRBV6-6; abundance: once; CDR3nt: TGTGCCAGCAGTTATTCCCCCGCTAGGTCAGATACGCAGTATTTT; CDR3aa: CASSYSPARSDTQYF
j_gene: TRBJ2-5; len: 14; d_gene: TRBD2; v_gene: TRBV29-1; abundance: -; CDR3nt: TGCAGCGCGGCTGGTCCCCTAGCGGGGGGGACCCAGTACTTC; CDR3aa: CSAAGPLAGGTQYF
j_gene: TRBJ1-2; len: 14; d_gene: TRBD1; v_gene: TRBV5-1; abundance: -; CDR3nt: TGCGCCAGCAGCTTCGGACAGGGAGAAGATGGCTACACCTTC; CDR3aa: CASSFGQGEDGYTF
j_gene: TRBJ2-3; len: 16; d_gene: -; v_gene: TRBV10-3; abundance: -; CDR3nt: TGTGCCATCAGTCATCCGGGGACCCCGAGCACAGATACGCAGTATTTT; CDR3aa: CAISHPGTPSTDTQYF
j_gene: TRBJ2-5; len: 13; d_gene: -; v_gene: TRBV12-3/TRBV12-4; abundance: -; CDR3nt: TGTGCCAGCAGCGAAGACCACTCGGGGACCCAGTACTTC; CDR3aa: CASSEDHSGTQYF
j_gene: TRBJ2-5; len: 16; d_gene: TRBD1; v_gene: TRBV4-1; abundance: -; CDR3nt: TGCGCCAGCAGCCAACCCGACAGGGTCACCTACAATGAGCAGTACTTC; CDR3aa: CASSQPDRVTYNEQYF
j_gene: TRBJ2-3; len: 14; d_gene: -; v_gene: TRBV11-2; abundance: few; CDR3nt: TGTGCCAGCAGCATCTCCCGGGACTGGGGGCGGCAGTATTTT; CDR3aa: CASSISRDWGRQYF
j_gene: TRBJ2-3; len: 16; d_gene: -; v_gene: TRBV5-1; abundance: few; CDR3nt: TGCGCCAGCAGCTTGGAGAAGGGCCAACGCACAGATACGCAGTATTTT; CDR3aa: CASSLEKGQRTDTQYF
j_gene: TRBJ2-1; len: 15; d_gene: TRBD2; v_gene: TRBV20-1; abundance: -; CDR3nt: TGCAGTGCCCTTAGGCTAGCGGGGGCAGAGAATGAGCAGTTCTTC; CDR3aa: CSALRLAGAENEQFF
j_gene: TRBJ2-1; len: 16; d_gene: TRBD2; v_gene: TRBV5-1; abundance: -; CDR3nt: TGCGCCAGCAGCTCCGCTAGCGGGGAGCAAATCAATGAGCAGTTCTTC; CDR3aa: CASSSASGEQINEQFF
j_gene: TRBJ1-2; len: 12; d_gene: -; v_gene: TRBV6-6; abundance: -; CDR3nt: TGTGCCAGCAGAGGACCGGCGGGGGGCTACACCTTC; CDR3aa: CASRGPAGGYTF
j_gene: TRBJ2-3; len: 11; d_gene: -; v_gene: TRBV2; abundance: -; CDR3nt: TGTGCCGGCAACAGGGACGATACGCAGTATTTT; CDR3aa: CAGNRDDTQYF
j_gene: TRBJ2-7; len: 11; d_gene: -; v_gene: TRBV10-3; abundance: -; CDR3nt: TGTGCCATCAGTGACCCCTACGAGCAGTACTTC; CDR3aa: CAISDPYEQYF
j_gene: TRBJ1-5; len: 17; d_gene: -; v_gene: TRBV20-1; abundance: -; CDR3nt: TGCAGTGCTAGAGATCTACGTTACGCGGGGAGCAATCAGCCCCAGCATTTT; CDR3aa: CSARDLRYAGSNQPQHF
j_gene: TRBJ1-5; len: 17; d_gene: TRBD1; v_gene: TRBV27; abundance: few; CDR3nt: TGTGCCAGCAGTTTACTCCCCGGACAGGGTCTTAATCAGCCCCAGCATTTT; CDR3aa: CASSLLPGQGLNQPQHF
j_gene: TRBJ1-4; len: 14; d_gene: -; v_gene: TRBV20-1; abundance: once; CDR3nt: TGCAGTGCTAGAGCGGGCGACCGGGCGTGGAAACTGTTTTTT; CDR3aa: CSARAGDRAWKLFF
j_gene: TRBJ2-3; len: 15; d_gene: TRBD2; v_gene: TRBV10-1; abundance: few; CDR3nt: TGCGCCAGCAGTGACACTAGCGGGGGGGCAGATACGCAGTATTTT; CDR3aa: CASSDTSGGADTQYF